These 23 T cell receptor beta chains were all obtained from the same sample, sequenced in a study of cytomegalovirus exposure and HLA in healthy donors. The PCR employed 60 Vbeta primers together with 13 Jbeta primers. Clones were sequenced by immunoSEQ multiplex PCR, and TCRdb holds only the in-frame ones, with some missing. The sample lists 150,000 to 200,000 clones; roughly 79% were seen once. Source material: PBMCs. The receptors shown here come from a woman aged 45 to 65 in good health and CMV-seronegative.

The chain has TRBV19 and TRBJ1-2; D is unresolved. V was cut by 3 bases and J by 2 bases, with 7 bases left in between. Germline CDR1 and CDR2: LNHDA and SQIVND (reference sequence). This CDR3 spans 13 amino acids. CDR3 nucleotides: TGTGCCAGTAGTATCACAGAGAACTATGGCTACACCTTC. Residues: CASSITENYGYTF.

The gene calls are TRBV30 and TRBJ1-1; maybe TRBD1 (5 bases). The V and J ends lost 0 bases and 5 bases respectively, with 16 bases between them. The CDR3 has 15 amino acids. From germline, CDR1 is GTSNPN and CDR2 SVGIG (reference sequence). CDR3 sequence: CAWSVAGRGGTEAFF. The CDR3 nucleotides read TGTGCCTGGAGTGTAGCAGGCCGCGGGGGGACTGAAGCTTTCTTT. The full variable domain, completed using reference TRBV30 and TRBJ1-1, is SQTIHQWPATLVQPVGSPLSLECTVEGTSNPNLYWYRQAAGRGLQLLFYSVGIGQISSEVPQNLSASRPQDRQFILSSKKLLLSDSGFYLCAWSVAGRGGTEAFFGQGTRLTVV.

This clone was seen once. The rearrangement joins TRBV5-5 to TRBJ2-7; 7 nucleotides match TRBD1. The J segment lost 4 bases and the V segment lost 5 bases, leaving 6 bases of the junction unmatched. The CDR3 length is 13 residues. The germline CDR1 and CDR2 sequences are SGHKS and YYEKEE (reference sequence). The CDR3 nucleotides are TGTGCCAGCAGTAGGTCAGGGGGTTACGAGCAGTACTTC. This sequence encodes CASSRSGGYEQYF.

CDR3 region: CATSGRVRAGTYNEQFF. CDR3 DNA: TGTGCCACCAGCGGAAGGGTCCGGGCGGGAACCTACAATGAGCAGTTCTTC. The chain uses TRBV15 and TRBJ2-1; perhaps TRBD2 as D (6 bases). The germline gives CDR1 LNHNV, CDR2 YYDKDF (reference sequence). Trimming took off 5 bases at V and 2 bases at J, with 19 bases between the two ends. The CDR3 consists of 17 residues.

This clone was seen more than once but under ten times. The sample carries other DNA sequences with the same CDR3. J is TRBJ1-5 and V is TRBV7-2, with 8 bases fitting TRBD1. Looked up from germline, CDR1 is SGHTA and CDR2 is FQGNSA. The CDR3 covers 14 residues. Trimming at V came to 3 bases and at J to 4 bases, leaving 2 bases not matched to a gene. The DNA for the CDR3 is TGTGCCAGCAGCTTGGGGGACAGGAATCAGCCCCAGCATTTT. Translated, it gives CASSLGDRNQPQHF.

The chain couples TRBV28 to TRBJ2-7; tentatively, D is TRBD2 (7 bases). V shed 1 base and J shed 4 bases, with 14 bases lying between them. This CDR3 region has 15 residues. From germline, CDR1 is MDHEN and CDR2 SYDVKM. CDR3 coding DNA: TGTGCCAGCAGTTTATCGTGGGGGGGCGGGTACGAGCAGTACTTC. Its translation is CASSLSWGGGYEQYF.

This rearrangement joins TRBV7-2 to TRBJ1-5; D uncertain. V lost 6 bases and J 1 base, leaving 13 bases between the germline ends. Germline assignment: CDR1 SGHTA and CDR2 FQGNSA. The CDR3 has 15 residues. CDR3 coding DNA: TGTGCCAGCAGTCTCACAAGTCTCAGCAATCAGCCCCAGCATTTT. Amino acid sequence: CASSLTSLSNQPQHF.

The chain couples TRBV11-1 to TRBJ2-5; D might be TRBD1 (6 bases). There are 15 residues in the CDR3. V lost 2 bases to trimming and J lost 0 bases, with 10 bases between them. Germline assignment: CDR1 SGHAT and CDR2 FQDESV (reference sequence). This chain's CDR3 is CASSLTGLYQETQYF. The CDR3 bases are TGTGCCAGCAGCTTAACAGGGCTGTACCAAGAGACCCAGTACTTC.

This clone was observed a few times. This sequence joins TRBV4-2 and TRBJ1-1; D is uncertain. Trimming removed 3 bases at V and 5 bases at J, with 13 bases between. This CDR3 is built from 14 residues. Germline V CDR1 and CDR2: LGHNA, YNFKEQ. The CDR3 region is CASSHGFDLTEAFF. In DNA form, the CDR3 reads TGTGCCAGCAGCCATGGGTTTGACTTGACTGAAGCTTTCTTT.

The gene calls are TRBV6-4 and TRBJ2-1, with unresolved D. Looked up from germline, CDR1 is MRHNA and CDR2 is SNTAGT. Trimming removed 5 bases from V and 0 bases from J, with 11 bases in between. The CDR3 contains 15 residues. CDR3 in DNA: TGTGCCAGCAGTTTATCTTCGGGCTCCTACAATGAGCAGTTCTTC. Translated: CASSLSSGSYNEQFF.

The chain combines TRBV4-2 with TRBJ1-2, with TRBD1 as a possible D gene (5 bases). Germline V gene sequence: CDR1 LGHNA, CDR2 YNFKEQ. V lost 0 bases, J lost 0 bases, and 14 bases lay in between. This CDR3 is 17 amino acids long. The CDR3 spells CASSQDKATGANYGYTF. CDR3 DNA sequence: TGTGCCAGCAGCCAAGATAAGGCCACAGGAGCTAACTATGGCTACACCTTC.

A single count supports this clone. J is TRBJ2-7 and V is TRBV5-1; 10 positions agree with TRBD1. This CDR3 has 16 amino acids. The J segment lost 4 bases and the V segment lost 0 bases, leaving 7 bases of the junction unmatched. The V gene's germline CDR1 is SGHRS and CDR2 YFSETQ. The CDR3 DNA reads as TGCGCCAGCAGCTTGGAACCGGGACAGGGGTCGTACGAGCAGTACTTC. Translation gives CASSLEPGQGSYEQYF.

The CDR3 protein is CASSGAGLTDTQYF. The CDR3 DNA reads as TGTGCCAGCAGCGGGGCGGGGTTAACAGATACGCAGTATTTT. The chain is built from TRBV9 and TRBJ2-3; D perhaps matches TRBD2 (6 bases). CDR1 and CDR2 from the germline V gene are SGDLS and YYNGEE. The germline V and J ends were trimmed by 3 bases and 3 bases, with 11 bases remaining between them. The CDR3 has 14 residues.

This chain uses TRBV6-5 with TRBJ1-5, with D hard to call. The V gene's germline CDR1 is MNHEY and CDR2 SVGAGI. The length of the CDR3 is 13 residues. V was trimmed by 2 bases and J by 6 bases, leaving 8 bases between them. CDR3 nucleotides: TGTGCCAGCAGTTACGGAGGCGGTCAGCCCCAGCATTTT. Amino acids: CASSYGGGQPQHF.

This clone has only one observation. CDR3 protein: CASSSPGGGANVLTF. In DNA, the CDR3 is TGTGCCAGCAGTTCTCCGGGTGGTGGGGCCAACGTCCTGACTTTC. The chain uses TRBV6-5 and TRBJ2-6; D is unresolved. Germline V gives CDR1 MNHEY, CDR2 SVGAGI. V shed 4 bases and J shed 3 bases, with 10 bases lying between them. The CDR3 is 15 residues long.

The chain has TRBV19 and TRBJ2-2, with a weak D call TRBD1 (6 bases). The CDR3 consists of 10 residues. In germline, CDR1 is LNHDA, CDR2 SQIVND (reference sequence). Trimming removed 10 bases from V and 7 bases from J, with 7 bases in between. CDR3 DNA: TGTGCCACCAGGGGCGGGGAGCTGTTTTTT. Residues: CATRGGELFF. The full variable domain, with the rest looked up from reference TRBV19 and TRBJ2-2, is DGGITQSPKYLFRKEGQNVTLSCEQNLNHDAMYWYRQDPGQGLRLIYYSQIVNDFQKGDIAEGYSVSREKKESFPLTVTSAQKNPTAFYLCATRGGELFFGEGSRLTVL.

The sample holds a few counts of this clone. The V call is TRBV6-5, the J call TRBJ1-2; D not certain. Trimming removed 0 bases from V and 3 bases from J, with 5 bases in between. Per germline, CDR1 MNHEY and CDR2 SVGAGI. The CDR3 has 13 residues. CDR3 in amino acids: CASSYSSYYGYTF. CDR3 DNA sequence: TGTGCCAGCAGTTACTCGTCATACTATGGCTACACCTTC.

V gene TRBV30 combines with J gene TRBJ1-4, with TRBD1 matching 7 bases. With 3 bases clipped from V and 0 bases from J, the junction kept 19 bases outside the gene matches. Germline-derived CDR1 and CDR2 are GTSNPN and SVGIG (reference sequence). There are 20 residues in the CDR3. The CDR3, as DNA: TGTGCCTGGAGAGGCTTCCGGGACAGAGTAATTGGTGCAACTAATGAAAAACTGTTTTTT. It yields the protein CAWRGFRDRVIGATNEKLFF.

The chain has TRBV19 and TRBJ1-2, with TRBD1 matching over 10 bases. Germline V CDR1 and CDR2: LNHDA, SQIVND (reference sequence). With 8 bases clipped from V and 8 bases from J, the junction kept 11 bases outside the gene matches. The CDR3 is made up of 14 amino acids. CDR3 protein: CASGTGDFPWGYTF. DNA of the CDR3: TGTGCCAGTGGGACAGGGGACTTCCCCTGGGGCTACACCTTC.

The chain combines TRBV7-9 with TRBJ2-1; 9 positions agree with TRBD2. Trimming at V came to 5 bases and at J to 7 bases, leaving 9 bases not matched to a gene. The CDR3 totals 15 residues. Germline CDR1 reads SEHNR; CDR2 reads FQNEAQ (reference sequence). The CDR3 nucleotides read TGTGCCAGCAGCCGGGGGGCGGGGGGGCGTAATGAGCAGTTCTTC. Protein sequence: CASSRGAGGRNEQFF. Variable domain in full (rest from reference TRBV7-9 and TRBJ2-1): DTGVSQNPRHKITKRGQNVTFRCDPISEHNRLYWYRQTLGQGPEFLTYFQNEAQLEKSRLLSDRFSAERPKGSFSTLEIQRTEQGDSAMYLCASSRGAGGRNEQFFGPGTRLTVL.

V is TRBV10-3 and J is TRBJ1-6, with 7 bases lining up with TRBD1. The length of the CDR3 is 15 residues. Germline CDR1 and CDR2: ENHRY and SYGVKD. V lost 2 bases to trimming and J lost 5 bases; unmatched junction nucleotides: 3. The CDR3 DNA reads as TGTGCCATCAGTGAGCGGCAGGGGGATAATTCACCCCTCCACTTT. Translating it yields CAISERQGDNSPLHF.

V gene TRBV2 combines with J gene TRBJ2-7; D may be TRBD2 (6 bases). The V end lost 4 bases, the J end lost 0 bases, and 7 bases lay between the germline ends. The CDR3 runs 13 residues. CDR1 SNHLY and CDR2 FYNNEI come from the germline V gene. CDR3 sequence: CASSATSSYEQYF. The CDR3 nucleotides are TGTGCCAGCAGTGCGACTAGCTCCTACGAGCAGTACTTC.

The chain has TRBV7-3 and TRBJ2-1, with 8 bases identical to TRBD2. This CDR3 comprises 15 residues. Trimming cost V 2 bases and J 4 bases; bases outside gene matches: 4. Germline assignment: CDR1 SGHTA and CDR2 FQGTGA. This CDR3 is CASSLASGLYNEQFF. The CDR3 DNA reads TGTGCCAGCAGCTTAGCTAGCGGGTTATACAATGAGCAGTTCTTC.